Below, 5 T cell receptor beta chains from the same sample are listed, as sequenced in a study of blood T cell repertoires in COVID-19. TCRdb's table, derived via immunoSEQ multiplex PCR, lists solely in-frame clones and lacks some. The sample comprises around 22,000 clones, about 87% of which are singletons, and 25% rests with the top ten. Sequenced: peripheral blood. These receptors all come from a human donor with active COVID-19. The donor label of this sample is uncertain.

The CDR3 is CASSLVAGPFEQYF. The CDR3 nucleotides are TGTGCCAGCAGCTTAGTAGCGGGACCCTTCGAGCAGTACTTC. The gene calls are TRBV11-2 and TRBJ2-7; TRBD2 agrees at 8 bases. This CDR3 comprises 14 residues. The V and J ends lost 1 base and 6 bases, in that order; junction bases with no gene match: 5. Germline V CDR1 and CDR2: SGHAT, FQNNGV. Supplemented by reference TRBV11-2 and TRBJ2-7, the full variable domain reads EAGVAQSPRYKIIEKRQSVAFWCNPISGHATLYWYQQILGQGPKLLIQFQNNGVVDDSQLPKDRFSAERLKGVDSTLKIQPAKLEDSAVYLCASSLVAGPFEQYFGPGTRLTVT.

This clone was found once. V usage is TRBV1 and J usage is TRBJ2-3; the table gives TRBD2 as D, unverified against the DNA. TRBV1 is tagged as a pseudogene. The CDR3 has 14 residues. The CDR3 loop reads CTSSQDWRGDTQYF. CDR3 in DNA: TGCACCAGCAGCCAAGATTGGCGAGGAGATACGCAGTATTTT.

V is TRBV12-5 and J is TRBJ1-5; D is ambiguous. The CDR3 length is 15 residues. Between the trimmed V and J ends, which lost 6 bases and 4 bases, there was a span of 16 bases. Germline V gene data show CDR1 as LGHNT and CDR2 as FRNRAP. The CDR3 sequence: CASGLTRVGNQPQHF. The DNA for the CDR3 is TGTGCTAGTGGCCTCACGCGGGTTGGGAATCAGCCCCAGCATTTT.

V and J are TRBV12-3 or TRBV12-4 and TRBJ2-2; D is uncertain. V was cut by 3 bases and J by 6 bases, with 2 bases left in between. The CDR3 consists of 11 residues. In DNA form, the CDR3 reads TGTGCCAGCAGTTTCTCCGGGGAGCTGTTTTTT. Its protein product is CASSFSGELFF.

Concerning this clone: The junction and the germline gene differ at one end; a read error may be behind it. The chain uses TRBV12-5 and TRBJ1-3, with D possibly being TRBD1 (6 bases). This CDR3 contains 15 residues. From germline, CDR1 is LGHNT and CDR2 FRNRAP. CDR3 sequence reads: CASALGTRGGNTIYF. The CDR3 nucleotides are TGTGCTAGTGCTTTGGGGACAAGGGGTGGAAACACCATATATTTT.